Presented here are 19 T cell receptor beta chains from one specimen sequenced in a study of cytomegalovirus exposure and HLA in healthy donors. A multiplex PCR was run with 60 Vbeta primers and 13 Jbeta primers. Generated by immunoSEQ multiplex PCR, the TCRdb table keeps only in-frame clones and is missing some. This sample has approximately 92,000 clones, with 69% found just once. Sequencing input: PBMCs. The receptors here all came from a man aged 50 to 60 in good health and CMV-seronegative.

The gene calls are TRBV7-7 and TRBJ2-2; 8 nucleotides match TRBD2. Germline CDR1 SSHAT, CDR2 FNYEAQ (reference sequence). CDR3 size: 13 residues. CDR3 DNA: TGTGCTAGCTCCACGGGAGGGGGCGGGGAGCTGTTTTTT. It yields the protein CASSTGGGGELFF.

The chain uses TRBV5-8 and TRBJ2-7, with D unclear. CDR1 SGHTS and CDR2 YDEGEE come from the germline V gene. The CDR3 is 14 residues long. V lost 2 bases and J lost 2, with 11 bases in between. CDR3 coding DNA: TGTGCCAGCAGCTTTATGAGCACTACCTACGAGCAGTACTTC. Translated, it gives CASSFMSTTYEQYF.

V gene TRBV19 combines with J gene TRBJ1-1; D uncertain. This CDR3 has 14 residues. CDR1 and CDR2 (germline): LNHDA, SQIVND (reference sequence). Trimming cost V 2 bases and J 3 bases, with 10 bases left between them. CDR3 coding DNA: TGTGCCAGTAGTATACGTCAGACTTACACTGAAGCTTTCTTT. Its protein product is CASSIRQTYTEAFF.

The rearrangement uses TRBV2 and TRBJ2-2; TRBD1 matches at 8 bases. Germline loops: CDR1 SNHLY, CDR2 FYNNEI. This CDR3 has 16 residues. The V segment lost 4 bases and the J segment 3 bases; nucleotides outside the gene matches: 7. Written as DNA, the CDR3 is TGTGCCAGCAGTGGGACCGGGACAGGCTACACCGGGGAGCTGTTTTTT. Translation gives CASSGTGTGYTGELFF.

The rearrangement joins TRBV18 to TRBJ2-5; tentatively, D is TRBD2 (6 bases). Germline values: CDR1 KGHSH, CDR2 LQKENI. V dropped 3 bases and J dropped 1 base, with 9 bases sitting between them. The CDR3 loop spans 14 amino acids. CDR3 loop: CASSPGSGQETQYF. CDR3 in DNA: TGTGCCAGCTCACCCGGGAGTGGCCAAGAGACCCAGTACTTC.

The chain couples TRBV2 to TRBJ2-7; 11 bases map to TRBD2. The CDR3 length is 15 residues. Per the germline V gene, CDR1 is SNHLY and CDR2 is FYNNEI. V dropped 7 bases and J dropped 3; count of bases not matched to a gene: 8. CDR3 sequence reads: CASKLAGGPGYEQYV. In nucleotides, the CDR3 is TGTGCCAGCAAATTAGCGGGAGGGCCGGGCTACGAGCAGTACGTC.

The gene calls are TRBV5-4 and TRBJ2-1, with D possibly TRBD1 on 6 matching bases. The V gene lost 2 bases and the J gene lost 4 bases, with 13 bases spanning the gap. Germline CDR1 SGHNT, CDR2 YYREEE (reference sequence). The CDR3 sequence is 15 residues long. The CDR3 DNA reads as TGTGCCAGCAGCTTAGGGTTGGACAGTTACAATGAGCAGTTCTTC. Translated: CASSLGLDSYNEQFF.

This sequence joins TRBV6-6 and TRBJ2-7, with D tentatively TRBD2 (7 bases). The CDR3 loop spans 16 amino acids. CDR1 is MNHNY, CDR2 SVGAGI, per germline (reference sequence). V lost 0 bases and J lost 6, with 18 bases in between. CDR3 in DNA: TGTGCCAGCAGTTACTCGAGGGGGGGAGCCAGCGGCGAGCAGTACGTC. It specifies CASSYSRGGASGEQYV.

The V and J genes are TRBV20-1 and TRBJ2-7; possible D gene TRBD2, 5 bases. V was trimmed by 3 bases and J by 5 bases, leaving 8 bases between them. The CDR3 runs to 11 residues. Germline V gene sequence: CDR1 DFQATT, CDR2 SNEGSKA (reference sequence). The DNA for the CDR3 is TGCAGTGCTAGTTCGGAGGACGAGCAGTACGTC. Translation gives CSASSEDEQYV.

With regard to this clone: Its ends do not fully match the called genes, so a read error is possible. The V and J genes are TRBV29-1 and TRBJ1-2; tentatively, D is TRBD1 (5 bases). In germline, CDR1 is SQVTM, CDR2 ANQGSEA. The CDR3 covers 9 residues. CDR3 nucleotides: TGCAGCGTTCAAGACAGTGGCCTCTTC. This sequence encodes CSVQDSGLF.

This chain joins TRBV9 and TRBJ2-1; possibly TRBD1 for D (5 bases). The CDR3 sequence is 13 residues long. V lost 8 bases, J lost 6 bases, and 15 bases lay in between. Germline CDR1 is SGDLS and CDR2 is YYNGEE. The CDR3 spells CASATGHVNEQFF. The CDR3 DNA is TGTGCCAGTGCGACCGGACACGTCAATGAGCAGTTCTTC. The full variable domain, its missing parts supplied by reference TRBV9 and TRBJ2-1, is DSGVTQTPKHLITATGQRVTLRCSPRSGDLSVYWYQQSLDQGLQFLIQYYNGEERAKGNILERFSAQQFPDLHSELNLSSLELGDSALYFCASATGHVNEQFFGPGTRLTVL.

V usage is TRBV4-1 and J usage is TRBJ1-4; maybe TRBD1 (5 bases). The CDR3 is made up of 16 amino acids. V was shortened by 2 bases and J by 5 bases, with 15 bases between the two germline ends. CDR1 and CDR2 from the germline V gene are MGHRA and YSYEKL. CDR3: CASSQPGRGRNEKLFF. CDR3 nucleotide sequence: TGCGCCAGCAGCCAACCCGGACGGGGGAGGAATGAAAAACTGTTTTTT.

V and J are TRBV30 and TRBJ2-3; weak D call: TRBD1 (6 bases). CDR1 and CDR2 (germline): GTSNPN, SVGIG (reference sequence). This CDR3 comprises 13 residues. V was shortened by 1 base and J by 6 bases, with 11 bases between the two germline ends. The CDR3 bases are TGTGCCTGGAGTGCCCTGCAGGGGGATACGCAGTATTTT. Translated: CAWSALQGDTQYF.

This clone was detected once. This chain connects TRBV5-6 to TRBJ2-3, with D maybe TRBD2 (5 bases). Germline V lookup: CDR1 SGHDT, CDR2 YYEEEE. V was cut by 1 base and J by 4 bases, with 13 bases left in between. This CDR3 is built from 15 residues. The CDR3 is CASSLWALEADTQYF. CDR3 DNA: TGTGCCAGCAGCTTGTGGGCCTTGGAGGCAGATACGCAGTATTTT.

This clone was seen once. This CDR3 is CASSVEGFSDTQYF. The DNA for the CDR3 is TGTGCCAGCAGCGTAGAGGGGTTTTCAGATACGCAGTATTTT. The gene calls are TRBV9 and TRBJ2-3, with D possibly TRBD1 on 5 matching bases. The CDR3 has 14 amino acids. Germline assignment: CDR1 SGDLS and CDR2 YYNGEE. V gave up 0 bases and J gave up 4 bases, with 9 bases separating them.

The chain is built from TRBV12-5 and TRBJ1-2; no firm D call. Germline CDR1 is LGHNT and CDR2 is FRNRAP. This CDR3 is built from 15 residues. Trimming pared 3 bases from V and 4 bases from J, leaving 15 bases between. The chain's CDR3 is CASGFSPDGLYGYTF. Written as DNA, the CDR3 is TGTGCTAGTGGTTTTTCCCCGGACGGACTCTATGGCTACACCTTC.

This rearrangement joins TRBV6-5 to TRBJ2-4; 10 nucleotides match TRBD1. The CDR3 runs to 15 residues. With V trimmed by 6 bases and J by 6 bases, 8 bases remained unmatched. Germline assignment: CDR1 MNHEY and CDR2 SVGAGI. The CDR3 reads CASSRLTGGGNIQYF. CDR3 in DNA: TGTGCCAGCAGCCGACTGACAGGGGGCGGAAACATTCAGTACTTC.

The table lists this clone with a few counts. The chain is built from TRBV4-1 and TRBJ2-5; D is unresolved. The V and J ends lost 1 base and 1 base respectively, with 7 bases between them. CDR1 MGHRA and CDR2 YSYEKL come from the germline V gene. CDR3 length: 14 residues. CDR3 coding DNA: TGCGCCAGCAGCCAAGTAGAGGTCCAAGAGACCCAGTACTTC. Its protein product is CASSQVEVQETQYF.

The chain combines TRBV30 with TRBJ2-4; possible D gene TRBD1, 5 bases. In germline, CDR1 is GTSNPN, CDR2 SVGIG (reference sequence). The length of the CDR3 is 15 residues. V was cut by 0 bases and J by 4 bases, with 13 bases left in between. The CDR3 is CAWSVKNRQKNIQYF. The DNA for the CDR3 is TGTGCCTGGAGTGTGAAAAACCGACAGAAAAACATTCAGTACTTC.